The source of this TCR beta chain is a study of shared clonotypes between healthy human individuals. This CDR3 region has 14 residues. From germline, CDR1 is SGDLS and CDR2 YYNGEE. V trimming: 6 bases; J trimming: 7 bases; junction bases outside the gene matches: 9. Assay used: immunoSEQ multiplex PCR; TCRdb lists only in-frame clones, some missing. The top ten hold approximately 0.13% of the sample, which has 2 million to 2.5 million clones, under 97% seen once. The specimen was naive CD4+ T cells sorted from blood. Regarding subset: CD45RA+ positively selected. The TCR sequence derives from a man aged 18 to 35 in good health. The V gene is TRBV9, the J gene TRBJ1-4; TRBD1 aligns across 7 bases. DNA of the CDR3: TGTGCCAGCACACGAGGGGGCAGGGTTGAAAAACTGTTTTTT. It specifies CASTRGGRVEKLFF.